This TCR beta chain was identified during a study of blood T cell repertoires in COVID-19. Study-wide background: Italy, Spain and the United States were the sources of the convalescent and acute COVID-19 samples. Sample material is recorded as cDNA or gDNA derived from T cells, B-cell-depleted T cells, or PBMCs.

Germline V gene data show CDR1 as LGHDT and CDR2 as YNNKEL (reference sequence). Trimming pared 4 bases from V and 1 base from J, leaving 8 bases between. The CDR3 spans 13 residues. This clone has a single count. As processed by the authors: Reference gene primer amplification gave nucleated cell count estimates. Using immunoSEQ multiplex PCR, the repertoire was profiled, and TCRdb retains in-frame clones only, with some absent. V and J calls and clone size are given by that table; D and trimming were obtained from the DNA. In the table there are about 250,000 clones, around 90% of which are singletons.

The chain combines TRBV3-1 (or the pseudogene TRBV3-2) with TRBJ2-7, with D unclear. The clonotype was recovered from a woman between 40 and 50 years old who had recovered from COVID-19. The sample comprised peripheral blood. CDR3: CASSPRSSYEQYF. The CDR3 DNA is TGTGCCAGCAGCCCCCGGTCGTCCTACGAGCAGTACTTC.